Reported below is one TCR beta chain. What it binds is not known. The treatment is: around 19 received Ad26.COV2.S at low or high dose, single or two shots; 5 received placebo; per-sample allocation not given. Repertoires come from day 63 after the first vaccine or placebo injection. This adult donor, from Boston, was 18-55 years old. The data derive from a study of Ad26.COV2.S vaccination and SARS-CoV-2 variants. Study in general: The study gave Ad26.COV2.S intramuscularly, once or twice 56 days apart. Findings and caveats of the study: Relative to placebo recipients, vaccine recipients exhibited elevated spike-specific TCR breadth. Spike-specific CD8+ and CD4+ T cell responses reportedly showed substantial breadth after vaccination.

Profiling relied on immunoSEQ multiplex PCR, and the TCRdb table lists in-frame clones only, not all of them. The table records 300,000 to 400,000 clones, approximately 85% of them present only once. V lost 2 bases, J lost 6 bases, and 17 bases lay in between. Germline CDR1 and CDR2: SGHKS and YYEKEE (reference sequence). The CDR3 has 15 amino acids. The chain is built from TRBV5-5 and TRBJ1-2, with a weak D call TRBD1 (6 bases). The source material was peripheral blood, sampled in a trial of Ad26.COV2.S vaccine versus placebo. The TCR comes from a person between 18 and 65 years old who received the Ad26.COV2.S COVID-19 vaccine or a placebo. The CDR3 coding sequence is TGTGCCAGCAGCTTTACCCCAGACAGGAATCATGGCTACACCTTC. Its protein is CASSFTPDRNHGYTF.